This entry lists 15 T cell receptor beta chains sequenced from one sample in a study of shared T cell receptors in the human thymus. The protocol was immunoSEQ multiplex PCR, while the TCRdb copy is restricted to in-frame clones and leaves out a portion. Of hundreds of thousands of clones in the sample, approximately 85% were seen once. The same sample was also studied in work on human thymus T cells.

Sample: thymocytes. These receptor sequences come from a girl under two years old with a congenital heart defect.

The genes are TRBV4-3 and TRBJ2-1; 12 bases match TRBD2. CDR1 LGHNA and CDR2 YSLEER come from the germline V gene. This CDR3 spans 17 amino acids. V was pared by 3 bases and J by 6 bases, with 9 bases of the junction left unmatched. CDR3 sequence (DNA): TGCGCCAGCAGCCAGTTGACTAGCGGGGGACCGAGCAATGAGCAGTTCTTC. Translating it yields CASSQLTSGGPSNEQFF.

The CDR3 DNA is TGCGCCAGCAGCTTGGACAGGGGGGGGACAGATACGCAGTATTTT. Protein sequence: CASSLDRGGTDTQYF. The chain recombines TRBV5-1 with TRBJ2-3; a possible D gene is TRBD1 (8 bases). The CDR3 runs to 15 residues. Trimming took off 0 bases at V and 3 bases at J, with 11 bases between the two ends. The germline V gene encodes CDR1 SGHRS and CDR2 YFSETQ.

This clone was detected once. The chain couples TRBV12-5 to TRBJ1-2; TRBD1 might be the D (6 bases). This CDR3 spans 15 amino acids. Germline-derived CDR1 and CDR2 are LGHNT and FRNRAP. The V and J ends lost 1 base and 4 bases respectively, with 13 bases between them. CDR3 sequence reads: CASGLDLRGSYGYTF. In DNA form, the CDR3 reads TGTGCTAGTGGTTTGGATCTCAGGGGTAGCTATGGCTACACCTTC.

This clone was observed once. The rearrangement uses TRBV6-6 and TRBJ2-3, with a weak D call TRBD1 (6 bases). Germline V CDR1 and CDR2: MNHNY, SVGAGI (reference sequence). The CDR3 consists of 15 residues. V was pared by 6 bases and J by 6 bases, with 19 bases between. DNA for the CDR3: TGTGCCAGCAGCACCCACCCAGGGGCAATCGATACGCAGTATTTT. The encoded protein is CASSTHPGAIDTQYF.

This chain links TRBV19 with TRBJ1-5; no clear D gene. The CDR3 has 13 amino acids. Per germline, CDR1 LNHDA and CDR2 SQIVND (reference sequence). Trimming removed 2 bases from V and 2 bases from J, with 4 bases in between. CDR3 in amino acids: CASSIPGNQPQHF. Here the CDR3 DNA reads TGTGCCAGTAGTATACCCGGCAATCAGCCCCAGCATTTT.

This clone was counted once. The chain combines TRBV5-1 with TRBJ2-3, with 13 bases fitting TRBD2. Losses at the gene ends were 0 bases for V and 1 base for J; bases not matched to a gene: 5. The germline CDR1 and CDR2 sequences are SGHRS and YFSETQ. This CDR3 spans 18 amino acids. Here the CDR3 reads CASSLGLAGGVGTDTQYF. The CDR3 DNA is TGCGCCAGCAGCTTGGGACTAGCGGGGGGAGTAGGCACAGATACGCAGTATTTT.

The genes are TRBV9 and TRBJ2-1, with a tentative D call TRBD1 (5 bases). CDR1 and CDR2 from the germline V gene are SGDLS and YYNGEE. With 0 bases removed from V and 2 bases from J, the gap between germline ends came to 6 bases. The CDR3 has 14 amino acids. The CDR3 DNA reads as TGTGCCAGCAGCGTAGCGACAGCCTACAATGAGCAGTTCTTC. The encoded protein is CASSVATAYNEQFF.

The rearrangement joins TRBV7-3 to TRBJ1-1; D ambiguous. In germline, CDR1 is SGHTA, CDR2 FQGTGA. V was pared by 0 bases and J by 5 bases, with 7 bases between. This CDR3 comprises 13 residues. This CDR3 is CASSLTGRTEAFF. The CDR3, as DNA: TGTGCCAGCAGCTTAACGGGCAGAACTGAAGCTTTCTTT.

The chain has TRBV27 and TRBJ1-5, with 8 bases identical to TRBD1. CDR1 is MNHEY and CDR2 is SMNVEV in the germline V gene (reference sequence). The CDR3 is made up of 21 amino acids. V lost 5 bases to trimming and J lost 1 base; unmatched junction nucleotides: 22. The CDR3 bases are TGTGCCAGCAGTCCCCAATTCACAGGGGGTGGTCTTAGTAGGAGCAATCAGCCCCAGCATTTT. This translates into CASSPQFTGGGLSRSNQPQHF.

This rearrangement joins TRBV4-1 to TRBJ2-5; D might be TRBD1 (5 bases). CDR3 size: 13 residues. V was cut by 2 bases and J by 4 bases, with 8 bases left in between. Germline assignment: CDR1 MGHRA and CDR2 YSYEKL. The CDR3, as DNA: TGCGCCAGCAGCCAACAGGGCCGAGAGACCCAGTACTTC. This codes for CASSQQGRETQYF.

The J gene is TRBJ1-5, the V gene TRBV7-8; 8 bases are a match to TRBD1. CDR3 length: 14 amino acids. V shed 10 bases and J 8 bases; nucleotides not matched to a gene: 13. CDR1 is SGHVS, CDR2 FQNEAQ, per germline. The CDR3 nucleotides read TGTGCCACCGGACCGACAGGGGAATCAAAGCCCCAGCATTTT. Translating it yields CATGPTGESKPQHF.

This rearrangement joins TRBV12-5 to TRBJ1-2, with D possibly TRBD1 on 6 matching bases. The CDR3 spans 16 residues. In germline, CDR1 is LGHNT, CDR2 FRNRAP. Trimming left V 4 bases short and J 4 bases short, with 19 bases between. The CDR3 here is CASGSPRTDRFYGYTF. The CDR3 DNA sequence: TGTGCTAGTGGTTCACCTCGCACCGACAGGTTCTATGGCTACACCTTC.

The CDR3 region is CASSGGGGHTDTQYF. In DNA form, the CDR3 reads TGTGCCAGCAGTGGGGGCGGGGGACACACAGATACGCAGTATTTT. This chain links TRBV6-1 with TRBJ2-3; D might be TRBD2 (7 bases). The CDR3 has 15 residues. V was clipped by 4 bases and J by 2 bases, with 13 bases between them. Germline lookup yields CDR1 MNHNS and CDR2 SASEGT.

The gene calls are TRBV27 and TRBJ2-7; tentatively, D is TRBD1 (5 bases). V lost 6 bases and J lost 5, with 20 bases in between. This CDR3 has 15 amino acids. Per germline, CDR1 MNHEY and CDR2 SMNVEV (reference sequence). The CDR3 bases are TGTGCCAGCAGCTCTGACAGCTCCTATCCCCACGAGCAGTACTTC. Translated: CASSSDSSYPHEQYF.

This rearrangement joins TRBV15 to TRBJ2-2, with TRBD1 matching over 10 bases. V was clipped by 2 bases and J by 6 bases; unmatched bases: 6. This CDR3 comprises 16 residues. Germline V gene lookup returns CDR1 LNHNV and CDR2 YYDKDF (reference sequence). The CDR3 spells CATSRPRDRGPGELFF. As DNA, the CDR3 is TGTGCCACCAGCAGACCCCGGGACAGGGGACCCGGGGAGCTGTTTTTT.